Below are 31 T cell receptor beta chains sequenced from a single sample in a study of CD8 T cells in ankylosing spondylitis (dated by TCRdb to about 2017). Libraries were made using 5' RACE. TCRdb names Illumina HiSeq 2500 as the instrument used. TCRdb reprocessing: public reads trimmed at Q25 with fastp, clones called with MiXCR, in-frame beta chains kept. Each entry is one CDR3 protein sequence, shown with its most common DNA and genes. In all, the sample holds about 160,000 distinct CDR3 sequences, and approximately 20% of those were seen once. The leading ten clones occupy approximately 7.8% of the sample. What was sequenced was blood, either unsorted or a sorted T cell fraction (not recorded which). Every receptor here comes from a male donor with ankylosing spondylitis or in good health (not recorded which).

This clonotype was found many times. CDR3 residues: CASSREIEKLFF. The CDR3 bases are TGTGCCAGCAGCCGTGAGATCGAAAAACTGTTTTTT. The J gene is TRBJ1-4, the V gene TRBV12-3 or TRBV12-4; D call uncertain. Trimming shortened V by 6 bases and J by 8 bases, and 10 bases separated the two germline ends. The CDR3 is made up of 12 amino acids.

The chain couples TRBV5-1 to TRBJ2-3, with 7 bases lining up with TRBD2. The CDR3 is 14 residues long. CDR1 SGHRS and CDR2 YFSETQ come from the germline V gene. V lost 4 bases to trimming and J lost 6 bases; unmatched junction nucleotides: 8. The CDR3 DNA is TGCGCCAGCAGCGGCGGGGGACGGTGGGATACGCAGTATTTT. It yields the protein CASSGGGRWDTQYF.

The chain couples TRBV20-1 to TRBJ2-1; D is uncertain. Germline-derived CDR1 and CDR2 are DFQATT and SNEGSKA (reference sequence). There are 12 residues in the CDR3. V gave up 1 base and J gave up 9 bases, with 10 bases separating them. This chain's CDR3 is CSARGPVGEQFF. CDR3 bases: TGCAGTGCTAGAGGGCCCGTTGGTGAGCAGTTCTTC.

The CDR3 here is CASSLSLNTGELFF. The CDR3 nucleotides are TGCGCCAGCAGCTTAAGCTTGAACACCGGGGAGCTGTTTTTT. The chain has TRBV5-1 and TRBJ2-2; D not resolved. Trimming took off 2 bases at V and 1 base at J, with 6 bases between the two ends. The germline V gene has CDR1 SGHRS and CDR2 YFSETQ. The CDR3 length is 14 residues. Combining the CDR3 with reference TRBV5-1 and TRBJ2-2 gives the whole variable domain KAGVTQTPRYLIKTRGQQVTLSCSPISGHRSVSWYQQTPGQGLQFLFEYFSETQRNKGNFPGRFSGRQFSNSRSEMNVSTLELGDSALYLCASSLSLNTGELFFGEGSRLTVL.

The V gene is TRBV5-1, the J gene TRBJ2-5; D may be TRBD1 (5 bases). The germline V gene encodes CDR1 SGHRS and CDR2 YFSETQ. The germline V and J ends were trimmed by 0 bases and 3 bases, with 6 bases remaining between them. The CDR3 runs to 13 residues. The CDR3, as DNA: TGCGCCAGCAGCTTGGAACAGGAAGAGACCCAGTACTTC. It codes for CASSLEQEETQYF.

This clonotype was recorded at least ten times. The V gene is TRBV20-1, the J gene TRBJ1-2; tentative D call: TRBD1 (5 bases). Germline values: CDR1 DFQATT, CDR2 SNEGSKA (reference sequence). CDR3 length: 12 amino acids. The V gene lost 3 bases and the J gene lost 2 bases, with 7 bases spanning the gap. Written as DNA, the CDR3 is TGCAGTGCTAGGACAGACAACTATGGCTACACCTTC. Protein sequence: CSARTDNYGYTF.

This clonotype was seen many times. The chain joins TRBV7-7 to TRBJ1-1; maybe TRBD1 (5 bases). Deletions cut 4 bases from V and 2 bases from J, with 8 bases between. Germline V gene data show CDR1 as SSHAT and CDR2 as FNYEAQ (reference sequence). The CDR3 is 13 residues long. The CDR3, as DNA: TGTGCCAGCAGCTCTGACAGTAACACTGAAGCTTTCTTT. This sequence encodes CASSSDSNTEAFF.

The chain combines TRBV3-1 with TRBJ2-3; TRBD2 matches at 9 bases. J gave up 3 bases and V 11 bases, and 18 bases lay outside the gene matches. Germline V gene lookup returns CDR1 LGHDT and CDR2 YNNKEL (reference sequence). This CDR3 comprises 17 residues. The CDR3: CACSLFGGLATTDTQYF. CDR3 bases: TGTGCCTGCTCCCTCTTCGGGGGACTAGCAACGACAGATACGCAGTATTTT.

Concerning this clonotype: An end of the junction does not agree with germline; a read error may underlie this. The rearrangement links TRBV3-1 to TRBJ2-7; D uncertain. Germline V gene sequence: CDR1 LGHDT, CDR2 YNNKEL (reference sequence). The CDR3 has 12 amino acids. CDR3 protein: CASSQDVGEQCF. In nucleotides, the CDR3 is TGTGCCAGCAGCCAAGATGTGGGCGAGCAGTGCTTC.

This clonotype appeared a few times. CDR3 sequence: CASSLAESSGTDTQYF. In DNA, the CDR3 is TGTGCCAGCAGCTTGGCGGAGAGCTCCGGCACAGATACGCAGTATTTT. The genes are TRBV5-4 and TRBJ2-3; D remains unclear. V was cut by 0 bases and J by 1 base, with 12 bases left in between. This CDR3 has 16 residues. Germline assignment: CDR1 SGHNT and CDR2 YYREEE (reference sequence).

Ten or more counts support this clonotype. The rearrangement uses TRBV5-1 and TRBJ1-1, with a weak D call TRBD1 (5 bases). From germline, CDR1 is SGHRS and CDR2 YFSETQ. The V and J ends lost 0 bases and 2 bases respectively, with 8 bases between them. CDR3 size: 14 residues. The CDR3 coding sequence is TGCGCCAGCAGCTTGGGACAGATAAACACTGAAGCTTTCTTT. It translates to CASSLGQINTEAFF. Based on the CDR3 plus reference TRBV5-1 and TRBJ1-1, the full variable domain is KAGVTQTPRYLIKTRGQQVTLSCSPISGHRSVSWYQQTPGQGLQFLFEYFSETQRNKGNFPGRFSGRQFSNSRSEMNVSTLELGDSALYLCASSLGQINTEAFFGQGTRLTVV.

About this clonotype: A much larger clone sits a single nucleotide away, making a read error possible. The chain has TRBV2 and TRBJ2-3; TRBD1 might be the D (7 bases). The CDR3 sequence is 13 residues long. V lost 8 bases, J lost 4 bases, and 13 bases lay in between. Per germline, CDR1 SNHLY and CDR2 FYNNEI. CDR3 loop: CASGQGGADTQYF. The CDR3 coding sequence is TGTGCCAGCGGGCAGGGGGGCGCAGATACGCAGTATTTT.

The CDR3: CASVPPGQTYEKLFF. DNA for the CDR3: TGTGCCAGCGTACCCCCGGGACAGACGTATGAAAAACTGTTTTTT. The chain joins TRBV25-1 to TRBJ1-4, with 7 bases identical to TRBD1. Looked up from germline, CDR1 is MGHDK and CDR2 is SYGVNS. This CDR3 is built from 15 residues. J was trimmed by 6 bases and V by 8 bases; bases with no gene match: 12.

This clonotype has only a few counts. This chain connects TRBV18 to TRBJ1-2; 7 bases match TRBD1. V lost 3 bases and J lost 4; bases outside the gene matches: 29. Germline V lookup: CDR1 KGHSH, CDR2 LQKENI. The CDR3 totals 22 residues. The chain's CDR3 is CASSPVLFTASSGGGFLYGYTF. Written as DNA, the CDR3 is TGTGCCAGCTCACCGGTCCTTTTCACAGCCTCGTCAGGGGGGGGATTCCTCTATGGCTACACCTTC.

This clonotype was detected ten times or more. This rearrangement joins TRBV30 to TRBJ1-2, with a possible D match to TRBD1 (5 bases). Germline CDR1 GTSNPN, CDR2 SVGIG (reference sequence). V lost 0 bases to trimming and J lost 4 bases, with 9 bases between them. The length of the CDR3 is 13 residues. The CDR3 DNA follows: TGTGCCTGGAGTGTCGGGGGATCCTATGGCTACACCTTC. This codes for CAWSVGGSYGYTF. Full variable domain (outside the CDR3, taken from reference TRBV30 and TRBJ1-2): SQTIHQWPATLVQPVGSPLSLECTVEGTSNPNLYWYRQAAGRGLQLLFYSVGIGQISSEVPQNLSASRPQDRQFILSSKKLLLSDSGFYLCAWSVGGSYGYTFGSGTRLTVV.

The chain links TRBV27 to TRBJ2-7; 8 bases are shared with TRBD1. This CDR3 has 15 residues. V shed 6 bases, J shed 0 bases, and the junction held 7 bases outside the gene matches. Germline V gene data show CDR1 as MNHEY and CDR2 as SMNVEV (reference sequence). CDR3: CASRERQGNSYEQYF. CDR3 in DNA: TGTGCCAGCAGAGAACGACAGGGGAACTCCTACGAGCAGTACTTC.

This clonotype showed up just a few times. This chain links TRBV4-1 with TRBJ2-7, with a possible D match to TRBD1 (5 bases). V was trimmed by 1 base and J by 0 bases, leaving 10 bases between them. Germline CDR1 reads MGHRA; CDR2 reads YSYEKL. The length of the CDR3 is 15 residues. CDR3 in amino acids: CASSQAGQGSYEQYF. In nucleotides, the CDR3 is TGCGCCAGCAGCCAAGCAGGGCAGGGCTCCTACGAGCAGTACTTC.

This clonotype was seen at least ten times. The rearrangement links TRBV7-8 to TRBJ2-2; 7 nucleotides match TRBD1. Unmatched junction bases numbered 6, after V lost 0 bases and J lost 2 bases. The V gene's germline CDR1 is SGHVS and CDR2 FQNEAQ. The CDR3 is 17 amino acids. The CDR3 DNA reads TGTGCCAGCAGCTTAGCGTCGGCAGGGGGAAACACCGGGGAGCTGTTTTTT. Its protein is CASSLASAGGNTGELFF.

V is TRBV6-5 and J is TRBJ1-1, with a tentative D call TRBD1 (6 bases). The length of the CDR3 is 14 residues. Deletions cut 0 bases from V and 6 bases from J, with 11 bases between. CDR1 is MNHEY and CDR2 is SVGAGI in the germline V gene. CDR3 sequence: CASSYSRQASEAFF. The CDR3 coding sequence is TGTGCCAGCAGTTACTCTCGACAGGCCTCTGAAGCTTTCTTT.

This clonotype has only a few counts. The chain combines TRBV27 with TRBJ1-1; 10 bases agree with TRBD1. The germline CDR1 and CDR2 sequences are MNHEY and SMNVEV (reference sequence). The CDR3 is 15 amino acids. Trimming removed 5 bases from V and 2 bases from J; junction bases left unmatched: 5. CDR3 nucleotide sequence: TGTGCCAGCAGTAGAGGGGACAGGGGAAACACTGAAGCTTTCTTT. Its translation is CASSRGDRGNTEAFF.

The chain recombines TRBV20-1 with TRBJ2-1, with D possibly being TRBD2 (5 bases). The CDR3 runs 13 residues. In germline, CDR1 is DFQATT, CDR2 SNEGSKA (reference sequence). V lost 4 bases and J 1 base, leaving 8 bases between the germline ends. The CDR3 DNA sequence: TGCAGTGCTATGCGGGCATCCTACAATGAGCAGTTCTTC. Translated: CSAMRASYNEQFF.

This clonotype was seen at least ten times. This chain links TRBV5-1 with TRBJ2-2; D could derive from TRBD1 or TRBD2 (5 bases each). CDR1 is SGHRS, CDR2 YFSETQ, per germline. Trimming removed 2 bases from V and 3 bases from J, with 11 bases in between. The CDR3 runs to 15 residues. The CDR3 spells CASSLPGPDTGELFF. The DNA of the CDR3 is TGCGCCAGCAGCTTACCGGGACCGGACACCGGGGAGCTGTTTTTT.

The chain combines TRBV20-1 with TRBJ2-2; tentative D call: TRBD1 (5 bases). Per germline, CDR1 DFQATT and CDR2 SNEGSKA (reference sequence). The CDR3 contains 14 residues. The ends were cut back, 6 bases at V and 6 bases at J, with 17 bases in the middle. The chain's CDR3 is CSAGRAGAAGELFF. The CDR3, as DNA: TGCAGTGCCGGCAGGGCCGGTGCCGCCGGGGAGCTGTTTTTT.

This clonotype occurred many times. The chain couples TRBV5-1 to TRBJ2-3; D is unclear. This CDR3 has 13 amino acids. V lost 6 bases, J lost 2 bases, and 10 bases lay in between. Germline loops: CDR1 SGHRS, CDR2 YFSETQ. CDR3 protein: CASKSADTDTQYF. The CDR3 DNA follows: TGCGCCAGCAAATCTGCGGACACAGATACGCAGTATTTT.

There are many counts of this clonotype. The chain joins TRBV29-1 to TRBJ1-1, with TRBD1 matching 8 bases. V dropped 0 bases and J dropped 1; count of bases not matched to a gene: 7. The germline gives CDR1 SQVTM, CDR2 ANQGSEA. This CDR3 has 16 residues. In DNA form, the CDR3 reads TGCAGCGTTGAAGATTCTGCAGGGGGCACGAACACTGAAGCTTTCTTT. It codes for CSVEDSAGGTNTEAFF.

This clonotype appeared a few times. The V and J genes are TRBV3-1 and TRBJ2-7, with a possible D match to TRBD2 (7 bases). With 1 base removed from V and 4 bases from J, the gap between germline ends came to 14 bases. In germline, CDR1 is LGHDT, CDR2 YNNKEL (reference sequence). CDR3 size: 15 residues. CDR3 sequence (DNA): TGTGCCAGCAGCCAAGGTGGGGGGGCGGGGTACGAGCAGTACTTC. This codes for CASSQGGGAGYEQYF.

This clonotype was observed many times. The chain links TRBV28 to TRBJ2-5; D possibly corresponds to TRBD1 (5 bases). Germline assignment: CDR1 MDHEN and CDR2 SYDVKM. V lost 4 bases and J lost 1, with 13 bases in between. The CDR3 consists of 15 residues. The CDR3: CASSSHQGIQETQYF. CDR3 nucleotides: TGTGCCAGCAGTTCACACCAGGGTATCCAAGAGACCCAGTACTTC.

Turning to this clonotype: As the CDR3 is not closed by the conserved phenylalanine or tryptophan, this likely results from a read error. The gene calls are TRBV5-1 and TRBJ2-1; 10 bases are shared with TRBD2. With V trimmed by 0 bases and J by 4 bases, 4 bases remained unmatched. This CDR3 region has 16 residues. Germline loops: CDR1 SGHRS, CDR2 YFSETQ. In DNA, the CDR3 is TGCGCCAGCAGCTTGGTGACTAGCGGGTCGTACAATGAGCAGTTCCTC. Its protein product is CASSLVTSGSYNEQFL.

This clonotype occurred many times. V and J are TRBV20-1 and TRBJ2-7; D is uncertain. This CDR3 contains 11 residues. V dropped 2 bases and J dropped 3 bases, with 5 bases sitting between them. CDR1 and CDR2 from the germline V gene are DFQATT and SNEGSKA (reference sequence). CDR3 region: CSARRYYEQYF. The DNA of the CDR3 is TGCAGTGCTAGAAGATACTACGAGCAGTACTTC.

This clonotype turned up a few times. The J gene is TRBJ2-3, the V gene TRBV10-3; 8 bases fit TRBD2. J gave up 4 bases and V 7 bases, and 13 bases lay outside the gene matches. The CDR3 spans 16 residues. The germline CDR1 and CDR2 sequences are ENHRY and SYGVKD. CDR3 nucleotides: TGTGCCATCAATCTCTCTTCGGGAGGGCCCCCAGATACGCAGTATTTT. It codes for CAINLSSGGPPDTQYF.

In its sample, this clonotype was seen a few times. The V gene is TRBV20-1, the J gene TRBJ2-7; 7 positions agree with TRBD1. Germline V gives CDR1 DFQATT, CDR2 SNEGSKA (reference sequence). The V and J ends lost 0 bases and 3 bases, in that order; junction bases with no gene match: 5. The length of the CDR3 is 14 residues. Here the CDR3 DNA reads TGCAGTGCTAGAGATTACGACAGGGTCTACGAGCAGTACTTC. Residues: CSARDYDRVYEQYF.